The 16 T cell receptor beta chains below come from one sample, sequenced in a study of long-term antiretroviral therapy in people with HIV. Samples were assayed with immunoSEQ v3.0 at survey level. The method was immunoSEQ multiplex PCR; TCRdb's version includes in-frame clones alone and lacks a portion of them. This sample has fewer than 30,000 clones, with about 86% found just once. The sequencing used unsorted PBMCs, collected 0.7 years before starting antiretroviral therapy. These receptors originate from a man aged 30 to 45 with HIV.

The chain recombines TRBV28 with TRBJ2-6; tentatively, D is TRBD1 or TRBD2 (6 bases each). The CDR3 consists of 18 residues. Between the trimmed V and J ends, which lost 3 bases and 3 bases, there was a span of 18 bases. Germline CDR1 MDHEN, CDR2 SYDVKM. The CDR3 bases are TGTGCCAGCAGTTTGCCCGGGGGCGCGAGGAGTGGGGCCAACGTCCTGACTTTC. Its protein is CASSLPGGARSGANVLTF. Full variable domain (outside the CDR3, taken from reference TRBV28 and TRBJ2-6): DVKVTQSSRYLVKRTGEKVFLECVQDMDHENMFWYRQDPGLGLRLIYFSYDVKMKEKGDIPEGYSVSREKKERFSLILESASTNQTSMYLCASSLPGGARSGANVLTFGAGSRLTVL.

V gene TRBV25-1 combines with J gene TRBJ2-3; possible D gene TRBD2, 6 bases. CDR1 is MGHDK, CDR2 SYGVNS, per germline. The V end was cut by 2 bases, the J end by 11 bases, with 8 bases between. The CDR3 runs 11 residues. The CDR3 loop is CASSEVGGQYF. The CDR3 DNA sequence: TGTGCCAGCAGTGAAGTGGGGGGGCAGTATTTT.

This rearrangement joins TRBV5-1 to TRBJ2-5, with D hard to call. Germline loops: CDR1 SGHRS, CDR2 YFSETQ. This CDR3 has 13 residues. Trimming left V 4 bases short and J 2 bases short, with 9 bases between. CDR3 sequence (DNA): TGCGCCAGCAGCCCGCCAGTTCAAGAGACCCAGTACTTC. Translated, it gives CASSPPVQETQYF.

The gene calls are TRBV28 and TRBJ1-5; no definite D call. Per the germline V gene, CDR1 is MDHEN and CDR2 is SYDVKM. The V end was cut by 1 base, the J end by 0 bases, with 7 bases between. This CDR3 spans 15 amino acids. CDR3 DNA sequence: TGTGCCAGCAGTTTATCTGGTATTAGCAATCAGCCCCAGCATTTT. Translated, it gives CASSLSGISNQPQHF. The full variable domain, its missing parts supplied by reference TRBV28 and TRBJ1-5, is DVKVTQSSRYLVKRTGEKVFLECVQDMDHENMFWYRQDPGLGLRLIYFSYDVKMKEKGDIPEGYSVSREKKERFSLILESASTNQTSMYLCASSLSGISNQPQHFGDGTRLSIL.

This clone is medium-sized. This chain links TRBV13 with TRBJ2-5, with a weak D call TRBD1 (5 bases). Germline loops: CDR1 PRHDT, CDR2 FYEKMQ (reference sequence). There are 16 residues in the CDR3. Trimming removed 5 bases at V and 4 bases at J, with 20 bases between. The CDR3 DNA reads TGTGCCAGCAGCGCCACGGGCAGGGCTTATGGAGAGACCCAGTACTTC. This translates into CASSATGRAYGETQYF.

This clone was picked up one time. This CDR3 is CASSEEGRTNAKYYEQYF. The CDR3 nucleotides are TGTGCCAGCAGTGAGGAGGGGAGGACCAATGCTAAATACTACGAGCAGTACTTC. The V gene is TRBV6-1, the J gene TRBJ2-7; D is perhaps TRBD2 (6 bases). CDR3 length: 18 amino acids. V dropped 3 bases and J dropped 3 bases, with 24 bases sitting between them. Germline V lookup: CDR1 MNHNS, CDR2 SASEGT.

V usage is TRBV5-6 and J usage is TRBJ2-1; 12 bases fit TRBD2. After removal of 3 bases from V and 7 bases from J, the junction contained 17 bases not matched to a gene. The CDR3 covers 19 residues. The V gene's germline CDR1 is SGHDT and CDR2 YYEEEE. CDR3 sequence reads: CASSSRTSGVPLTWNEQFF. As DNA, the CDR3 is TGTGCCAGCAGCTCCCGGACTAGCGGGGTTCCCTTGACGTGGAATGAGCAGTTCTTC.

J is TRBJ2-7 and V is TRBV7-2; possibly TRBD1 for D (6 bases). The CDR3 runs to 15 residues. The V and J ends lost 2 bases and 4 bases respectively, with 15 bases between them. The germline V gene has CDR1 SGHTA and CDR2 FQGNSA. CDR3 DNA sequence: TGTGCCAGCAGCTTATCAGGGAACAGGGCTTACGAGCAGTACTTC. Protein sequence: CASSLSGNRAYEQYF.

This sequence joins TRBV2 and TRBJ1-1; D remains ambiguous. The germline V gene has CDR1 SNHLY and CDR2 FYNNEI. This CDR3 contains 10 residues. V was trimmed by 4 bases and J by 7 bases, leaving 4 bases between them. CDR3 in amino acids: CASSVDEAFF. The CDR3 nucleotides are TGTGCCAGCAGTGTGGATGAAGCTTTCTTT.

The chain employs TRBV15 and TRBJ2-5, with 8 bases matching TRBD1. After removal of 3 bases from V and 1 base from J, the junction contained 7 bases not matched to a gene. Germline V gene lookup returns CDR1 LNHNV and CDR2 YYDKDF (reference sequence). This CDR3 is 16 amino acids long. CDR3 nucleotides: TGTGCCACCAGCAGCCACTCAGGACAGGGCCAAGAGACCCAGTACTTC. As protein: CATSSHSGQGQETQYF.

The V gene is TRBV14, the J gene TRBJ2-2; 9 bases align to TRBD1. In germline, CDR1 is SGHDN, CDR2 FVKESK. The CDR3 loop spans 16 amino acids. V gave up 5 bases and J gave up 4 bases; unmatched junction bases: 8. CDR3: CASSDDRGAFTGELFF. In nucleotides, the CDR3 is TGTGCCAGCAGCGACGACAGGGGGGCGTTCACCGGGGAGCTGTTTTTT.

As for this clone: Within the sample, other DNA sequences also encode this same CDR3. The CDR3 reads CASSEGNEQYF. Written as DNA, the CDR3 is TGTGCCAGCAGTGAAGGGAACGAGCAGTACTTC. The chain joins TRBV28 to TRBJ2-7; no clear D gene. Germline CDR1 is MDHEN and CDR2 is SYDVKM. V dropped 5 bases and J dropped 5 bases, with 7 bases sitting between them. This CDR3 region has 11 residues.

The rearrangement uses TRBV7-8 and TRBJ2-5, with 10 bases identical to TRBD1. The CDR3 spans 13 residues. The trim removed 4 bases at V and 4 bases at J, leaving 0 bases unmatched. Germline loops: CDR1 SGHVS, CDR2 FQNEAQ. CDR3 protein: CASSWDRGETQYF. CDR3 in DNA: TGTGCCAGCAGCTGGGACAGGGGAGAGACCCAGTACTTC.

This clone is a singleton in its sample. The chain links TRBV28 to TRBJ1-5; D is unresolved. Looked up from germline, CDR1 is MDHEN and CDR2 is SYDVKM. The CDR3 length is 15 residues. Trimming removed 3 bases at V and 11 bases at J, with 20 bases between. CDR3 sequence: CASSLLRPPMGSQHF. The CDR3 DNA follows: TGTGCCAGCAGTTTGTTACGTCCCCCCATGGGGTCCCAGCATTTT. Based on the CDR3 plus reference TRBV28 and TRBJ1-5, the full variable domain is DVKVTQSSRYLVKRTGEKVFLECVQDMDHENMFWYRQDPGLGLRLIYFSYDVKMKEKGDIPEGYSVSREKKERFSLILESASTNQTSMYLCASSLLRPPMGSQHFGDGTRLSIL.

CDR3 sequence: CASSVLQGYGEQFF. Written as DNA, the CDR3 is TGTGCCAGCAGCGTGCTACAGGGGTATGGCGAGCAGTTCTTC. V gene TRBV11-2 combines with J gene TRBJ2-1; the match to TRBD1 covers 7 bases. Germline CDR1 reads SGHAT; CDR2 reads FQNNGV. The ends lost 5 bases at V and 10 bases at J; junction bases unmatched: 11. This CDR3 comprises 14 residues.

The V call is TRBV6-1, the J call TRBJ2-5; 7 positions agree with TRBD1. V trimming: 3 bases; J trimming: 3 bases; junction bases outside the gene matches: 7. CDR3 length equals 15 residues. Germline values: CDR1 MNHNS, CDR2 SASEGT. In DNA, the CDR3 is TGTGCCAGCAGTGAGGGACCTACAGGGGAAGAGACCCAGTACTTC. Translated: CASSEGPTGEETQYF.